This T cell receptor beta chain came from a study of identical twins. TCRdb used MiXCR to reprocess the 5' RACE reads, holding one entry per CDR3 protein. The sample has 550,000 to 700,000 distinct CDR3 sequences, 7.5% to 10% seen once. This CDR3 region has 14 residues. With 0 bases removed from V and 5 bases from J, the gap between germline ends came to 9 bases. From germline, CDR1 is SGHTA and CDR2 FQGNSA. This clonotype has just a few counts. These data are also associated with another study on yellow fever vaccine responses in identical twins.

This clonotype was obtained from a young woman in good health. The chain links TRBV7-2 to TRBJ2-3, with unresolved D. The sample comprised PBMCs. The CDR3 is CASSLARLRDTQYF. CDR3 in DNA: TGTGCCAGCAGCTTAGCGCGACTTCGAGATACGCAGTATTTT.